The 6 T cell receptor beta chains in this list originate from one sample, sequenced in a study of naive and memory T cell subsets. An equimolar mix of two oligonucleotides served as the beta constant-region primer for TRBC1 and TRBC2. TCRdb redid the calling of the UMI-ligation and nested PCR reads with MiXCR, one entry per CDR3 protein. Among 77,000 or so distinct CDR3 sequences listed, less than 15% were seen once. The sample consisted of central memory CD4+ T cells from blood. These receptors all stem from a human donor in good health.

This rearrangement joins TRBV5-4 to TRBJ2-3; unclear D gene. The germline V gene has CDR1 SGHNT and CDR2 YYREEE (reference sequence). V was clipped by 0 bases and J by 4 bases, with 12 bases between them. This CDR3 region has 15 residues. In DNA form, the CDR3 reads TGTGCCAGCAGCTTGGGCGGAGTCCTGGCAGATACGCAGTATTTT. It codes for CASSLGGVLADTQYF. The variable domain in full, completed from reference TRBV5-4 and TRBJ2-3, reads ETGVTQSPTHLIKTRGQQVTLRCSSQSGHNTVSWYQQALGQGPQFIFQYYREEENGRGNFPPRFSGLQFPNYSSELNVNALELDDSALYLCASSLGGVLADTQYFGPGTRLTVL.

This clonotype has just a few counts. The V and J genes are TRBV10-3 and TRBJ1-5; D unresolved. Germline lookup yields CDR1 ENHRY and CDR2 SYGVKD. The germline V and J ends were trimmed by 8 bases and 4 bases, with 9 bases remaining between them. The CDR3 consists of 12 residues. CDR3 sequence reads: CAISQPNQPQHF. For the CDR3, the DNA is TGTGCCATCTCACAGCCAAATCAGCCCCAGCATTTT.

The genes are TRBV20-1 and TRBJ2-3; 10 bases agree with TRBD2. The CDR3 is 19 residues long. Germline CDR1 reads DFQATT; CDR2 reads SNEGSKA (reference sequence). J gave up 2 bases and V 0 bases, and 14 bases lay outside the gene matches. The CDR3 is CSARDRKREGLSFTDTQYF. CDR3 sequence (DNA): TGCAGTGCTAGAGATCGGAAGCGGGAGGGCCTCTCGTTCACAGATACGCAGTATTTT.

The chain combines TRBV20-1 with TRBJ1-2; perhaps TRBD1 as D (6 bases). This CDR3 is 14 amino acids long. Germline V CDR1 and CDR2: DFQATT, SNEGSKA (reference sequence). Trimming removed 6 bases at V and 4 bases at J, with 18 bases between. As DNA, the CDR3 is TGCAGTGCCGACGAACAGGGAACCCTCTATGGCTACACCTTC. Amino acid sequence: CSADEQGTLYGYTF.

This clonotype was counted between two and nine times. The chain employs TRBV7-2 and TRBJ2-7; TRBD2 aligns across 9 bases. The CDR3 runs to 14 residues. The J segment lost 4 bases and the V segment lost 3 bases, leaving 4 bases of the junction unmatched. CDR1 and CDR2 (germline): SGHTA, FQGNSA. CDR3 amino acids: CASSFGREGYEQYF. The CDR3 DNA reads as TGTGCCAGCAGCTTTGGGCGGGAGGGATACGAGCAGTACTTC.

CDR3: CASRRVGGTSPDTQYF. CDR3 coding DNA: TGTGCCAGCAGAAGAGTTGGGGGGACTAGCCCAGATACGCAGTATTTT. The chain uses TRBV6-2 or TRBV6-3 and TRBJ2-3; 9 bases line up with TRBD2. The trim removed 6 bases at V and 4 bases at J, leaving 11 bases unmatched. CDR3 length: 16 residues. Germline CDR1 and CDR2: MNHEY and SVGEGT.